This T cell receptor beta chain was recorded in a study of shared clonotypes between healthy human individuals. Study at large: Donors, aged 18 to 49, were a couple of women and three men.

Sequenced by immunoSEQ multiplex PCR; TCRdb stores in-frame clones only, minus some. The profile shows over a million clones, approximately 76% of them singletons. The germline V gene encodes CDR1 MDHEN and CDR2 SYDVKM. The CDR3 has 14 amino acids. V dropped 6 bases and J dropped 1 base, with 12 bases sitting between them. Regarding the study as a whole: Despite large depth, sorted-subset datasets appeared incompletely sequenced. The donor pool, a small one, limited the genetic and exposure-history diversity represented.

A word on this clone: Its specificity is not known.

The rearrangement links TRBV28 to TRBJ2-5, with D tentatively TRBD1 (6 bases). The sequencing sample was made of memory CD4+ T cells sorted from blood. This sample's subset: CD45RA-negative fraction. The clonotype comes from a man aged 18 to 29 in good health. In DNA, the CDR3 is TGTGCCAGCAGCTCCGGGACACCCCAAGAGACCCAGTACTTC. Its protein product is CASSSGTPQETQYF. The variable domain in full, completed from reference TRBV28 and TRBJ2-5, reads DVKVTQSSRYLVKRTGEKVFLECVQDMDHENMFWYRQDPGLGLRLIYFSYDVKMKEKGDIPEGYSVSREKKERFSLILESASTNQTSMYLCASSSGTPQETQYFGPGTRLLVL.